This record covers a single T cell receptor beta chain. No cognate antigen has been identified for it. Within one base of it there is no much larger clone, and no base qualities were kept. The cohort was made up of approximately 700 healthy bone marrow donors. At the time of sampling, every cohort member was nominally healthy, though immune exposures that went unrecorded were likely present. The donor was CMV seropositive and belonged to the group of 250 to 350 seropositive cohort members. A peripheral blood sample was provided by each donor, and peripheral blood mononuclear cells were used for TCR beta sequencing. The Qiagen DNeasy Blood Extraction Kit was used to extract genomic DNA from the blood cell samples. The record originates from a study of cytomegalovirus exposure and HLA in healthy donors (dated by TCRdb to 2016 to 2017). In terms of the full investigation: An earlier analysis of 587 of the donors reported 276 Gb of sequence data and roughly 120 million unique TCR beta sequences obtained from roughly 170 million T cells. Of the approximately 400 genotyped donors, 65% to 90% fell in the genetic ancestry cluster associated with self-reported Caucasian donors. The number of typed donors differed by locus: roughly 620-630 for A, B, C, DRB1 and DQB1; 522 for DQA1; around 610 for DPA1; and some 450 for DPB1. HLA typing included class I and class II loci at four-digit resolution. In an earlier analysis of roughly 540 of the donors, high-throughput TCR beta sequencing was used to judge whether each TCR beta V gene segment behaved as functional or pseudogenic. A later genetic analysis took genome-wide SNP genotypes for about 55% of the 666 donors and used that subset as a discovery cohort. The T cell repertoires of 666 subjects were profiled by immunosequencing and related to cytomegalovirus serostatus. Every discovery cohort repertoire had been produced on one sequencing platform. The later analysis used no new phenotypic data to find candidate immune exposures, relying instead on TCR beta sequences and their occurrence across donors. Along with the roughly 700-subject first cohort, a separate validation cohort of over a hundred different subjects was used. A later analysis re-examined previously published TCR beta repertoires from 610 or so donors and added high-resolution HLA genotyping to investigate patterns of TCR occurrence. The study was designed to test whether signatures of past pathogen exposure could be identified by cataloging public T cell receptors. The study combined high-throughput TCR immunosequencing, statistical association of individual TCRs with disease status, and machine learning to predict cytomegalovirus infection status. On average, around 230,000 unique TCR beta nucleotide sequences were sequenced per donor among 350 to 400 genotyped donors of the cohort, with around 19% of those sequences being non-productive. A handful of DR-DQ haplotypes were handled as single units for association and clustering because linkage in the cohort was strong. Donor age, sex, ethnicity and CMV serostatus were compiled alongside the repertoire data. An early release covering more than 500 HLA-typed donors comprised about 300 gigabases of sequencing data and 85 million to 100 million unique TCR sequences.

Results the study describes overall, beyond this receptor: A later analysis found that TCR association rates varied across HLA loci, with DRB1 alleles showing the most associated TCRs and HLA-C alleles the fewest. An association between a missense DCLRE1C variant and V-gene and J-gene trimming of TCR beta chains was found in a later genetic analysis and replicated in an independent cohort. Because HLA typing was unavailable for some donors at each locus, only the typed subset was used in association tests. Three of the identified cytomegalovirus-associated TCR beta chains were confirmed in vitro to be specific for cytomegalovirus antigens. When HLA alleles, especially DR and DQ, strongly co-occurred, attributing TCR associations to individual alleles was difficult. The sequencing pipeline was judged likely to have produced a cluster of highly shared sequence variants as a technical artifact. In this cohort, only TCR beta chains were sequenced, and detectable features were limited by the absence of alpha or paired-chain data. A further reported finding was that TCR beta sequences accurately predicted the HLA-A and HLA-B alleles for most subjects in the first cohort. Presence/absence analyses assumed roughly uniform sequencing depth across donors, an assumption that may not hold. While some public TCRs were present in many individuals, most TCR sequences turned up only very rarely across donors. According to a later analysis, parvovirus B19, influenza, CMV and Epstein-Barr virus appeared linked to several top co-occurrence clusters. A later genetic analysis reported fewer N-insertions in productive TCRs among donors in an Asian-associated ancestry cluster than the roughly 700-donor mean. An earlier analysis of approximately 540 of the donors showed that most TCR beta V segments appeared in productive rearrangements either about 90% or about 30% of the time, which broadly matched IMGT annotations. In a later analysis, HLA-associated TCR beta chains showed more clonal expansion and lower generation probabilities than non-associated chains that were equally common. CMV serostatus was the only immune exposure information available for the cohort. Approximately 18 rarely observed V segments, including chromosome 9 orphons, were excluded from the earlier analysis of 550 to 700 of the donors because counts were too low. According to the authors, the approach could potentially be generalized to other disease states and immunological phenotypes. In both the original and validation cohorts, the classifier was reported to diagnose cytomegalovirus status with high specificity and sensitivity. Some IMGT-functional V segments, including TRBV6-2 and TRBV6-3, could not be distinguished by the 87-base-pair reads and were therefore excluded. A total of some 180 TCR beta chains were listed by the study as associated with cytomegalovirus. A later analysis associated 15,000 to 20,000 TCR beta sequences with specific HLA alleles at a false discovery rate of 0.05. A later analysis found that most CMV-associated TCR beta chains appeared HLA-restricted, with HLA associations seemingly driven largely by CMV exposure. Correlated functional status among segregating V segments might be attributable to linkage disequilibrium, but an unknown experimental factor could not be ruled out.

Receptor amplification or capture employed the immunoSEQ multiplex PCR assay. For the multiplex PCR, a mixture combining 60 forward primers for TCR Vbeta segments and 13 reverse primers for TCR Jbeta segments was used. The CDR3 region of rearranged TCR beta genes was amplified from genomic DNA with a multiplex PCR assay. Amplified TCR beta libraries were sequenced as 87-base-pair reads on the Illumina HiSeq System. The source study handled its data this way. A later analysis tallied around 82 million unique TCR beta chains across the 650 to 750 repertoires, and roughly 11 million of those chains were shared by two or more donors. Raw reads were error-corrected and collapsed into unique sequences with a nearest-neighbor algorithm that merged closely related sequences to remove PCR and sequencing errors. CDR3 sequences were aligned to IMGT reference sequences to assign V, D and J gene segments. For a sequence to be retained, a match of at least six nucleotides was required to both a V gene segment and a J gene segment. Rearrangements were called productive when the CDR3 lacked stop codons and stayed in frame with V and J; all others were non-productive. CDR3 was defined by IMGT convention, running from the second conserved V-encoded cysteine to the conserved J-encoded phenylalanine. In an earlier analysis of approximately 500 of the donors, sequences lacking an unambiguous match to a single V gene segment were excluded. In an earlier analysis of roughly 500 of the donors, V segments were called functional above 56.7% productive rearrangements and were called segregating when the between-donor standard deviation exceeded 5%. A statistical classification framework was built for diagnosing cytomegalovirus status from the catalog of TCR beta chain sequences. V and J gene assignment, in a later analysis, came from comparing TCR nucleotide sequences with IMGT/GENE-DB human TR gene sequences. In a later analysis, CDR3 sequences and most-parsimonious VDJ recombination scenarios were assigned using the TCRdist pipeline. In a later analysis, each TCR beta chain was defined by its CDR3 amino acid sequence together with its V-gene family, and reads lacking a unique V-gene family were excluded. To address suspected cross-contamination and a sequencing artifact, a later analysis removed 550 to 750 highly shared, low-generation-probability nucleotide sequences. In a later analysis, a clonal expansion index for each public chain was calculated from normalized within-repertoire ranks of inferred template counts. Generation probabilities in a later analysis came from a VDJ recombination model fitted to out-of-frame rearrangements, and those results were checked against IGoR. A later analysis scored TCR-TCR, TCR-HLA and TCR-CMV co-occurrence with hypergeometric tests, applying a repertoire-size bias correction to TCR pairs. A later analysis estimated false discovery rates by permuting HLA or CMV assignments 20 times. A later analysis grouped co-occurring TCRs with DBSCAN, adding TCRdist sequence similarity when clustering within HLA-allele-positive subsets. Co-occurrence clustering excluded repertoires with fewer than 30,000 or more than 120,000 public chains, plus five with anomalous nucleotide sharing. TCRdb limited this immuneACCESS table to in-frame rearrangements with V and J called. A share of clones is missing; checked studies link under half to unresolved V genes, and the rest is unexplained. The DNA was the basis for D and trimming; V, J and clone size are from that table. This sample has 200,000 or so clones in its table, and approximately 70% of those were observed once. 2.6% of the sample goes to the ten largest clones.

V is cut back by 4 bases and J by 4 bases, with 11 bases in the junction unmatched. Via the germline V gene, CDR1 is SGHDT and CDR2 YYEEEE. Including cysteine and phenylalanine, the CDR3 has 16 amino acids. The CDR3 DNA has 48 bases and is translated from base 1. The chain employs TRBV5-6 and TRBJ1-3; TRBD1 agrees with 7 junctional bases. The TCR sequence derives from a man in his forties in good health and CMV-seropositive. The sequenced material came from PBMCs. This receptor has the CDR3 CASSQIDRDWGNTIYF. The nucleotides read TGTGCCAGCAGCCAGATCGACAGGGACTGGGGAAACACCATATATTTT.